The sequence of this T cell receptor (beta chain) was determined in a study of a mutant IDH1 vaccine in newly diagnosed glioma. To note about this clone: Its antigen is as yet unknown.

Time point noted: week 11, during vaccination. Doses of 300 ug of mutant IDH1 20-mer peptide were given with topical imiquimod. CDR3 size: 15 residues. Germline V lookup: CDR1 SGDLS, CDR2 YYNGEE. V was cut by 0 bases and J by 4 bases, with 13 bases left in between. Generated by immunoSEQ multiplex PCR, the TCRdb table keeps only in-frame clones and is missing some. Counted here are 20,000 to 30,000 clones, around 80% occurring once; the ten biggest clones make up 8% to 10%. Specimen: PBMCs, collected from a glioma patient whose treatment included an IDH1 peptide vaccine. The chain carries TRBV9 and TRBJ1-1; possibly TRBD1 for D (6 bases). The receptor was isolated from a man aged 35-49 years with glioma. CDR3 nucleotide sequence: TGTGCCAGCAGCGTAGGAGGCAGGGGAGGCACTGAAGCTTTCTTT. Its translation is CASSVGGRGGTEAFF.